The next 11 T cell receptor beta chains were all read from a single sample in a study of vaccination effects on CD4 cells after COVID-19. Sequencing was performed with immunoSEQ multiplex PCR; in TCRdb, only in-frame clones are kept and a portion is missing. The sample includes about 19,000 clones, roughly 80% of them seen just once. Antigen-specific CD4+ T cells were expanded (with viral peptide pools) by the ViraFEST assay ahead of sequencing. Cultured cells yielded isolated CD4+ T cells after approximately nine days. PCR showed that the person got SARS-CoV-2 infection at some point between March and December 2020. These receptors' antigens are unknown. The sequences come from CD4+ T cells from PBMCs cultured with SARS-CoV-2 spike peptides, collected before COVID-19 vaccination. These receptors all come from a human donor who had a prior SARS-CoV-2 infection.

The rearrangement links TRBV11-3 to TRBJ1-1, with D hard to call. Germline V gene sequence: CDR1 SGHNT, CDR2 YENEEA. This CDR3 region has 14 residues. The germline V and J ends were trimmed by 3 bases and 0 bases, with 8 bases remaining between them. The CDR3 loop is CASSFSAVNTEAFF. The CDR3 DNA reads TGTGCCAGCAGCTTCAGTGCGGTGAACACTGAAGCTTTCTTT.

The CDR3 nucleotides are TGTGCCAGCAGTGAATTGTCGACTAGCGGGCTGTACGAGCAGTACTTC. Translating gives CASSELSTSGLYEQYF. This sequence joins TRBV6-1 and TRBJ2-7, with TRBD2 identical over 10 bases. Looked up from germline, CDR1 is MNHNS and CDR2 is SASEGT. J was trimmed by 4 bases and V by 2 bases; bases with no gene match: 8. The CDR3 length is 16 residues.

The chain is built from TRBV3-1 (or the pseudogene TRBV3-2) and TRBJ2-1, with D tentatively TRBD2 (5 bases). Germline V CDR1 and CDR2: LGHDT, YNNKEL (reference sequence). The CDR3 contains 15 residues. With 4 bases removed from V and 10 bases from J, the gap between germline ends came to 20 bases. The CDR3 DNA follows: TGTGCCAGCAGCCCGCCGGCTAGCCGGCGTCTAGAGCAGTTCTTC. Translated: CASSPPASRRLEQFF.

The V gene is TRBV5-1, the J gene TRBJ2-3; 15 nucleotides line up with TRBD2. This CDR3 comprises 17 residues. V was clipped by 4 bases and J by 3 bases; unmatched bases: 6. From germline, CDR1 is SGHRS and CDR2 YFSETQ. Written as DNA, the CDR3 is TGCGCCAGCAGCCCTGGGACTAGCGGGGGGTTGACAGATACGCAGTATTTT. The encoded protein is CASSPGTSGGLTDTQYF.

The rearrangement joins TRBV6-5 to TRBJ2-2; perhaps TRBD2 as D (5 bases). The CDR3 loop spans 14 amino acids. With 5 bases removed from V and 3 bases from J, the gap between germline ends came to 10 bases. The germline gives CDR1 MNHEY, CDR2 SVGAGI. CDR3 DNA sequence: TGTGCCAGCAGTCCAGCGGTATACACCGGGGAGCTGTTTTTT. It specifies CASSPAVYTGELFF.

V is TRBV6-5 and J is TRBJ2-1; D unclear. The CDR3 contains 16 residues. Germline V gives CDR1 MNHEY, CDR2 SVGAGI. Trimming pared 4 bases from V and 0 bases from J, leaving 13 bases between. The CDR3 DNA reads TGTGCCAGCAGTTCGAAGGACGGAAGCTCCTACAATGAGCAGTTCTTC. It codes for CASSSKDGSSYNEQFF.

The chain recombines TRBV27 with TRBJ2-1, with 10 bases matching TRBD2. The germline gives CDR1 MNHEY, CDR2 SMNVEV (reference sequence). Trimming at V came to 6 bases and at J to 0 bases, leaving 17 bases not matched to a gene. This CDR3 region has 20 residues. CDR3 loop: CASSGPSALAGLFSYNEQFF. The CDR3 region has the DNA TGTGCCAGCAGCGGTCCTTCGGCACTAGCGGGGCTCTTCTCCTACAATGAGCAGTTCTTC.

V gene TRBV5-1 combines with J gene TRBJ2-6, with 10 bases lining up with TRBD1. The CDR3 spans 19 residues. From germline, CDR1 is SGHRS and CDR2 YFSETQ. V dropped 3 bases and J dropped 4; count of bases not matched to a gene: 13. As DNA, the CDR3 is TGCGCCAGCAGCTCCAAGACAGGGGGCAGTTTAGAGGGGGCCAACGTCCTGACTTTC. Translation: CASSSKTGGSLEGANVLTF.

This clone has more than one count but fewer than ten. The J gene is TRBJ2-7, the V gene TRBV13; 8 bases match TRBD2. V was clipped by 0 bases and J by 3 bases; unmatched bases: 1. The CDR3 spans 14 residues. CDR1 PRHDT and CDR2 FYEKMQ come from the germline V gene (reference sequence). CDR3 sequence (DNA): TGTGCCAGCAGCTTAGGGGGACTAGGCTACGAGCAGTACTTC. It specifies CASSLGGLGYEQYF.

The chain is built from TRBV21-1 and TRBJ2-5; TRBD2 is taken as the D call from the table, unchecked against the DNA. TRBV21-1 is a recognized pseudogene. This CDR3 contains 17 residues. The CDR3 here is CASSKYRTTRKQETQYF. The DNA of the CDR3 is TGTGCCAGCAGCAAATATCGGACTACCCGAAAGCAAGAGACCCAGTACTTC.

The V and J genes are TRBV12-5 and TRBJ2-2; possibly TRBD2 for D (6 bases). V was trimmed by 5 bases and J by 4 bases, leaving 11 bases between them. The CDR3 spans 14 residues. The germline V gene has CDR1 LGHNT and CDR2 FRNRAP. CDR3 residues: CASGPGGPTGELFF. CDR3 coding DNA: TGTGCTAGTGGTCCTGGAGGGCCCACCGGGGAGCTGTTTTTT.